The clone carrying this T cell receptor beta chain was picked up many times. Its antigen is undetermined. Samples had at least 6.5 million PBMCs isolated from them. The source of the sample is a study of blood T cells in healthy people across ages. As for the study in general: T cells yielded about one barcoded beta molecule per two cells through template switching.

The V gene end was trimmed by 8 bases and the J gene end by 0 bases; junction bases not matched to a gene: 17. The CDR3 is 20 amino acids. The germline CDR1 and CDR2 sequences are MNHEY and SMNVEV (reference sequence). Combining a sample-barcoded 5' primer with a J-beta primer mix, a second PCR ran for about 7 to 12 cycles. TCRdb passed the 5' RACE reads through MiXCR, listing each CDR3 protein once. This table has roughly 680,000 distinct CDR3 sequences, roughly half appearing once. Study results and limitations: Compared with aged donors, long-lived donors showed fewer expanded clones, suggesting selection. Nothing was known about donor CMV status, and this possibly confounded expanded clonotype changes.

The chain uses TRBV27 and TRBJ2-6; TRBD2 matches at 9 bases. Sequenced: blood. This TCR was sampled from a woman over 75 in good health. DNA for the CDR3: TGTGCCAGCGGCCCACCGGGACTAGCCGTTTATAGCTCTGGGGCCAACGTCCTGACTTTC. Translating gives CASGPPGLAVYSSGANVLTF.